This TCR beta chain was recovered during a study of CD4+ T cells in melanoma. General study points: Neoantigen-specific CD4+ T cells in melanoma reportedly had diverse differentiation states. A reported correlation linked neoantigen-specific CD4+ T cells to CD8+, macrophage and B cell function.

Profiled with immunoSEQ multiplex PCR; TCRdb holds only in-frame clones, not every one. Among around 18,000 clones, about 80% were seen once, and the ten largest hold about 5%. Regarding this clone: What it binds is not known.

CDR3 length: 12 amino acids. The germline CDR1 and CDR2 sequences are WNHNN and SYGVQD (reference sequence). V lost 4 bases and J 13 bases, leaving 11 bases between the germline ends. The source is a human donor with melanoma. The chain has TRBV10-1 and TRBJ2-6; D is possibly TRBD1 (6 bases). Input material: cells from a culture (not recorded whether cultured in vitro). For the CDR3, the DNA is TGCGCCAGCAGTGCACAGGGTAAGGTCCTGACTTTC. Encoded protein: CASSAQGKVLTF.